The source of this T cell receptor (beta chain) is a study of shared clonotypes between healthy human individuals. Of note for this clone: This sample also contains other DNA sequences that code for the same CDR3.

The method was immunoSEQ multiplex PCR; TCRdb's version includes in-frame clones alone and lacks a portion of them. The profile shows roughly 2,300,000 clones, around 90% of them singletons. V was trimmed by 4 bases and J by 4 bases, leaving 2 bases between them. CDR3 length equals 11 residues. Per the germline V gene, CDR1 is SNHLY and CDR2 is FYNNEI. Sequencing was carried out using naive CD4+ T cells from PBMCs. Described subset: CD45RA+ positively selected. The chain combines TRBV2 with TRBJ1-5; unclear D gene. The clonotype originates from a man between 18 and 35 years old in good health. Some clones in this sample may be carry-over from other donors' samples. CDR3 coding DNA: TGTGCCAGCAGTGGAAATCAGCCCCAGCATTTT. This translates into CASSGNQPQHF. The variable domain in full, with the rest retrieved from reference TRBV2 and TRBJ1-5, is EPEVTQTPSHQVTQMGQEVILRCVPISNHLYFYWYRQILGQKVEFLVSFYNNEISEKSEIFDDQFSVERPDGSNFTLKIRSTKLEDSAMYFCASSGNQPQHFGDGTRLSIL.